This T cell receptor (beta chain) was captured by sequencing in a study of OX40 agonist ivuxolimab in advanced cancers. Generated by immunoSEQ multiplex PCR, the TCRdb table keeps only in-frame clones and is missing some. The table has more than 70,000 clones, more than 80% seen once. The source material was CD4+ or CD8+ T cells sorted from blood, sampled in a trial of the OX40 agonist ivuxolimab. This clonotype was obtained from an adult with an advanced solid tumor such as melanoma, head and neck, liver or kidney cancer.

Written as DNA, the CDR3 is TGTGCCAGCTCACCAGGGGCAGGGGTACGTTCTAACTATGGCTACACCTTC. Its translation is CASSPGAGVRSNYGYTF. The V gene is TRBV18, the J gene TRBJ1-2; a weak D match, TRBD1 (6 bases). CDR3 length: 17 amino acids. Germline V lookup: CDR1 KGHSH, CDR2 LQKENI. Trimming removed 2 bases from V and 0 bases from J, with 16 bases in between.